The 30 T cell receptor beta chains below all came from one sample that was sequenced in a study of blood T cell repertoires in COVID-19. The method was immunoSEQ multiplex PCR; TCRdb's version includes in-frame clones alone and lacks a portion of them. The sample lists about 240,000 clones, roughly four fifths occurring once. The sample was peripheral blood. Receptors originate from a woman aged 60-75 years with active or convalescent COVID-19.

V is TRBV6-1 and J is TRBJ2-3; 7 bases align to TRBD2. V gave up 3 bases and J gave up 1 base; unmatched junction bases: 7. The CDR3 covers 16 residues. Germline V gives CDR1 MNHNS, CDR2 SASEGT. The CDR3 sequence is CASSETPGLGTDTQYF. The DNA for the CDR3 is TGTGCCAGCAGTGAGACCCCAGGACTAGGCACAGATACGCAGTATTTT.

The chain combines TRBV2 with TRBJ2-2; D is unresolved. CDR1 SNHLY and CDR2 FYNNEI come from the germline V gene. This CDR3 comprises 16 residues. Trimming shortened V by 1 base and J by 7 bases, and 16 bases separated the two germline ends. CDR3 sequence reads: CASSEGPSLRGGELFF. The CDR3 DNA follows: TGTGCCAGCAGTGAAGGCCCCTCACTGCGTGGCGGGGAGCTGTTTTTT.

CDR3 residues: CASSRRQGAGEQYF. In DNA, the CDR3 is TGTGCCAGCAGTCGCCGGCAGGGGGCGGGGGAGCAGTACTTC. The chain has TRBV9 and TRBJ2-7; 8 bases are shared with TRBD1. V lost 5 bases to trimming and J lost 7 bases; unmatched junction nucleotides: 11. This CDR3 spans 14 amino acids. Germline lookup yields CDR1 SGDLS and CDR2 YYNGEE.

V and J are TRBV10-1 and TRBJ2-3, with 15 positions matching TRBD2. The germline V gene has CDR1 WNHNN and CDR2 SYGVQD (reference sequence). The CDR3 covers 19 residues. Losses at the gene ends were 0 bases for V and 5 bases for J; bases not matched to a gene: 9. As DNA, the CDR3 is TGCGCCAGCAGTGAGTCGATAAGGACTAGCGGGGGGGCCGAAGATACGCAGTATTTT. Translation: CASSESIRTSGGAEDTQYF.

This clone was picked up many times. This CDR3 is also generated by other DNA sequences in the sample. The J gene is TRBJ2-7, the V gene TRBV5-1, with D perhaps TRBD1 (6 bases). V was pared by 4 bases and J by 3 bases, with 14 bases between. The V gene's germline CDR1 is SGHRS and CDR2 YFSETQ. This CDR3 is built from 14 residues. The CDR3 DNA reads TGCGCCAGCAGCCCGGGTGACAGGAGCTACGAGCAGTACTTC. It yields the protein CASSPGDRSYEQYF.

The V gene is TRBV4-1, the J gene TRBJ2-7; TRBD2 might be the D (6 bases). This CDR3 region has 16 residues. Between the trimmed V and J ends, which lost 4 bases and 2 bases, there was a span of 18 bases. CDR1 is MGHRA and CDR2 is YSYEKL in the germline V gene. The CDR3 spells CASSPTNGGETYEQYF. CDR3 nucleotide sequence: TGCGCCAGCAGCCCGACTAACGGCGGGGAAACCTACGAGCAGTACTTC.

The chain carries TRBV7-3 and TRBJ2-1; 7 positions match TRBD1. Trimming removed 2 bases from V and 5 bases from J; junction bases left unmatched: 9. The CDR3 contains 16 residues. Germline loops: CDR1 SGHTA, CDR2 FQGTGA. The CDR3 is CASSLRVEGAHNEQFF. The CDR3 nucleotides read TGTGCCAGCAGCTTACGGGTAGAGGGGGCGCACAATGAGCAGTTCTTC.

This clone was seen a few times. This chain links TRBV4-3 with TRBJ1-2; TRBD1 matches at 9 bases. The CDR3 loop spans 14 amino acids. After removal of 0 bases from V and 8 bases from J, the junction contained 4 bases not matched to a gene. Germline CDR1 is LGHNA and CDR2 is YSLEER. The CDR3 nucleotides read TGCGCCAGCAGCCAAGATTCTGGGACAGGGGGCTACACCTTC. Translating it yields CASSQDSGTGGYTF.

Here the CDR3 reads CASSLIDGRLAKLFF. CDR3 DNA sequence: TGCGCCAGCAGCCTAATAGATGGACGGCTAGCGAAACTGTTTTTT. This chain joins TRBV5-1 and TRBJ1-4; unclear D gene. V gave up 4 bases and J gave up 11 bases, with 21 bases separating them. Germline lookup yields CDR1 SGHRS and CDR2 YFSETQ. This CDR3 comprises 15 residues.

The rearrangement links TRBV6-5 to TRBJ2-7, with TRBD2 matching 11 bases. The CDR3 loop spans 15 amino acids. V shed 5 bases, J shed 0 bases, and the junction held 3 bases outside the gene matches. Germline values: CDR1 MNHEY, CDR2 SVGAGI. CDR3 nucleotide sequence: TGTGCCAGCAGTCCTAGCGGGGGGCTCTCCTACGAGCAGTACTTC. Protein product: CASSPSGGLSYEQYF.

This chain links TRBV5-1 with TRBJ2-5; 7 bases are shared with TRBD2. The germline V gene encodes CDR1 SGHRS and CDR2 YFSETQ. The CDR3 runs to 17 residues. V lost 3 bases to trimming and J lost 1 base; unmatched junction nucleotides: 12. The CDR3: CASSSWEGTVGQETQYF. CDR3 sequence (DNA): TGCGCCAGCAGCTCCTGGGAGGGTACAGTGGGCCAAGAGACCCAGTACTTC.

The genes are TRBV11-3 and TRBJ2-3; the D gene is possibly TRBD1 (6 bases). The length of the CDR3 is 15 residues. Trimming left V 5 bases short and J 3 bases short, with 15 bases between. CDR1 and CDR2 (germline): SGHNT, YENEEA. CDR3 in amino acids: CASSPGGTRTDTQYF. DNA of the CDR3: TGTGCCAGCAGCCCCGGTGGGACACGGACAGATACGCAGTATTTT.

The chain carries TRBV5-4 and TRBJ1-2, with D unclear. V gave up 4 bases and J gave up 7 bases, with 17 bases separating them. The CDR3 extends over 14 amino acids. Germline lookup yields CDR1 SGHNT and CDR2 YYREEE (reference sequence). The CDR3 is CASSPIPPRGGYTF. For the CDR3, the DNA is TGTGCCAGCAGCCCTATCCCGCCGCGGGGTGGCTACACCTTC.

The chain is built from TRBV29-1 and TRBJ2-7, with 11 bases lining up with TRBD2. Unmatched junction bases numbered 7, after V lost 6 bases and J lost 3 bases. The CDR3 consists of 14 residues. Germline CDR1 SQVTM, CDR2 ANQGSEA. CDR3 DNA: TGCAGCGTCCTACTAGCGGGGGCCCACTACGAGCAGTACTTC. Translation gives CSVLLAGAHYEQYF.

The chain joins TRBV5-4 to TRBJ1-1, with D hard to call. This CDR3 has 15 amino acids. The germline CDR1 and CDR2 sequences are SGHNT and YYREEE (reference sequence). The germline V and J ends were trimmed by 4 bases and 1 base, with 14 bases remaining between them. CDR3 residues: CASSPQQRTNTEAFF. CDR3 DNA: TGTGCCAGCAGCCCCCAACAGAGAACGAACACTGAAGCTTTCTTT.

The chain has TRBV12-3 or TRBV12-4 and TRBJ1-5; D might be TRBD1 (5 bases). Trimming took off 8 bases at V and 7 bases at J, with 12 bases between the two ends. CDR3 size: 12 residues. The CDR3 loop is CASRTREQPQHF. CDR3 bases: TGTGCCAGCCGGACCAGGGAACAGCCCCAGCATTTT.

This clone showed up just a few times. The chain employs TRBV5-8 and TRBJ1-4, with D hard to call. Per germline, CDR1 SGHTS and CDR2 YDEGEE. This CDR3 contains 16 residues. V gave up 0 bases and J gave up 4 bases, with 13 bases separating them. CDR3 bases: TGTGCCAGCAGCTTGGCCACGGTTTTTGATAATGAAAAACTGTTTTTT. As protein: CASSLATVFDNEKLFF.

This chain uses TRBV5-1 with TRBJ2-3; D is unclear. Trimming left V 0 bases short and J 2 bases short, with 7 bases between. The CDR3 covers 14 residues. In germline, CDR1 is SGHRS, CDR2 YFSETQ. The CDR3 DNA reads TGCGCCAGCAGCTTGGAGCCTTCCACAGATACGCAGTATTTT. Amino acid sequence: CASSLEPSTDTQYF.

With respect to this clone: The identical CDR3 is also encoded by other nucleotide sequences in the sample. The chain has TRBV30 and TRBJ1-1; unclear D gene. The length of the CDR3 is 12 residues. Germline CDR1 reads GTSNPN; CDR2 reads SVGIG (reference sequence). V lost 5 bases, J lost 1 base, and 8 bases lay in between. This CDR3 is CAWGRGNTEAFF. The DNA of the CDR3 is TGTGCCTGGGGGCGAGGGAACACTGAAGCTTTCTTT. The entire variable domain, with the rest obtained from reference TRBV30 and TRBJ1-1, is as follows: SQTIHQWPATLVQPVGSPLSLECTVEGTSNPNLYWYRQAAGRGLQLLFYSVGIGQISSEVPQNLSASRPQDRQFILSSKKLLLSDSGFYLCAWGRGNTEAFFGQGTRLTVV.

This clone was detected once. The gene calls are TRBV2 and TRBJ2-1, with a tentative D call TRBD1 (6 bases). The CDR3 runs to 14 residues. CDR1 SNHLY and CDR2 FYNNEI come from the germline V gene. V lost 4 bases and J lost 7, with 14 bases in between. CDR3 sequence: CASSASRGGNEQFF. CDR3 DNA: TGTGCCAGCAGTGCTTCCAGGGGTGGGAATGAGCAGTTCTTC.

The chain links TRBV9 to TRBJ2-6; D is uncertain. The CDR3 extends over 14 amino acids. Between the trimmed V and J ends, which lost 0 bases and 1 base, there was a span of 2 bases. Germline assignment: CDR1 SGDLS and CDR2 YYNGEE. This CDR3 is CASSVASGANVLTF. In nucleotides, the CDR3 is TGTGCCAGCAGCGTAGCTTCTGGGGCCAACGTCCTGACTTTC.

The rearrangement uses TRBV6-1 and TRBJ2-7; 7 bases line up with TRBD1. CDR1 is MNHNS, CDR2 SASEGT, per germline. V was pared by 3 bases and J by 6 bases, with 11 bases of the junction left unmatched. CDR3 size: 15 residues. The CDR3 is CASSEERAGGSEQYF. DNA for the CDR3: TGTGCCAGCAGTGAGGAGAGGGCAGGGGGTTCCGAGCAGTACTTC.

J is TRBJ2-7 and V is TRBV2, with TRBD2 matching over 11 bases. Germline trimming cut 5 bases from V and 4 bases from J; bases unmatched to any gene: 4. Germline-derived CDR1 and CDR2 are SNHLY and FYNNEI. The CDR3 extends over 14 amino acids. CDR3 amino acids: CASSSPSGGYEQYF. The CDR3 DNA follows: TGTGCCAGCAGTTCACCTAGCGGGGGGTACGAGCAGTACTTC.

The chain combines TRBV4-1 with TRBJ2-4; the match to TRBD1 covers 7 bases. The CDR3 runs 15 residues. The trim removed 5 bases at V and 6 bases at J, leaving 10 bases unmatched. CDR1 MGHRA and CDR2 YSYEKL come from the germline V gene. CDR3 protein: CASSSQGEFGNIQYF. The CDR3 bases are TGCGCCAGCAGCTCGCAGGGGGAGTTTGGAAACATTCAGTACTTC.

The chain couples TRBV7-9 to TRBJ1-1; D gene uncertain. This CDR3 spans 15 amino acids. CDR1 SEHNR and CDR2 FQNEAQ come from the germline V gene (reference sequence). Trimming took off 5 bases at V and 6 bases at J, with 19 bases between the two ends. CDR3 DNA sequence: TGTGCCAGCAGCCGCGATGTAGCGTTTGACGCTGAAGCTTTCTTT. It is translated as CASSRDVAFDAEAFF. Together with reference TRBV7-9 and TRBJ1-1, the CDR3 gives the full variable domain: DTGVSQNPRHKITKRGQNVTFRCDPISEHNRLYWYRQTLGQGPEFLTYFQNEAQLEKSRLLSDRFSAERPKGSFSTLEIQRTEQGDSAMYLCASSRDVAFDAEAFFGQGTRLTVV.

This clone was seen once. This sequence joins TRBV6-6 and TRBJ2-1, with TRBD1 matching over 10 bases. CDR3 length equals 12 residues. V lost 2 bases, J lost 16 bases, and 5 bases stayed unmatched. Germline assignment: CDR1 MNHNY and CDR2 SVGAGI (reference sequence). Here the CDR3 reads CASSYEDRGLFF. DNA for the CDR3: TGTGCCAGCAGTTACGAAGACAGGGGGCTATTCTTC.

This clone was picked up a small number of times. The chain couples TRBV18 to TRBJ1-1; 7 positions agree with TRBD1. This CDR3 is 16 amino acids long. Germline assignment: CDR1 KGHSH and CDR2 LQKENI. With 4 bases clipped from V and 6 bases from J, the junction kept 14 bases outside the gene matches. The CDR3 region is CASSLTRQGLNAEAFF. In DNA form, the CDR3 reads TGTGCCAGCTCACTTACGCGACAGGGCCTCAACGCTGAAGCTTTCTTT.

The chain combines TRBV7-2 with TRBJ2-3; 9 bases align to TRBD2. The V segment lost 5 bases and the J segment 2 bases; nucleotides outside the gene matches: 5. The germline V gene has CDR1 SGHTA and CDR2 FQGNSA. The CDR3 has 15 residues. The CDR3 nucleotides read TGTGCCAGCAGCGGCAGACTAGCGGTCACAGATACGCAGTATTTT. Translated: CASSGRLAVTDTQYF.

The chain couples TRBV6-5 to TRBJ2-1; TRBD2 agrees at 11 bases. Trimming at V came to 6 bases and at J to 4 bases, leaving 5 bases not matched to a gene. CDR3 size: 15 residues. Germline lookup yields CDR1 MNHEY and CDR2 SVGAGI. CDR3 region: CASRLAGGPYNEQFF. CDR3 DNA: TGTGCCAGCAGGTTAGCGGGGGGGCCATACAATGAGCAGTTCTTC.

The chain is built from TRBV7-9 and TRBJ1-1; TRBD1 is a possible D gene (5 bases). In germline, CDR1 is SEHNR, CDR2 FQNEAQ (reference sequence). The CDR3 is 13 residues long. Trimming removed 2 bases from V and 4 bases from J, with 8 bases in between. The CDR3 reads CASSLPGVTEAFF. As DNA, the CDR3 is TGTGCCAGCAGCTTACCGGGGGTCACTGAAGCTTTCTTT.